A single sample gave rise to the 5 T cell receptor beta chains below, sequenced in a study of control samples from healthy donors and cancer patients. The data were produced by immunoSEQ multiplex PCR, yet TCRdb's version contains in-frame clones alone and is incomplete. The profile shows roughly 100,000 clones, roughly 90% of them singletons. The sequenced material came from PBMCs. These receptors were obtained from a man between 60 and 75 years old with lung cancer.

This clone was seen a few times. The V call is TRBV4-2, the J call TRBJ1-1; D might be TRBD1 (5 bases). The V end lost 3 bases, the J end lost 2 bases, and 10 bases lay between the germline ends. Germline CDR1 LGHNA, CDR2 YNFKEQ. The CDR3 has 14 amino acids. CDR3 in amino acids: CASSHGGGNTEAFF. In DNA form, the CDR3 reads TGTGCCAGCAGCCATGGGGGGGGTAACACTGAAGCTTTCTTT.

The gene calls are TRBV7-9 and TRBJ1-5; perhaps TRBD1 as D (5 bases). The germline gives CDR1 SEHNR, CDR2 FQNEAQ (reference sequence). V lost 11 bases to trimming and J lost 6 bases, with 17 bases between them. This CDR3 region has 13 residues. CDR3 nucleotide sequence: TGTGCCTGTACCGAGCAGGGCAGTCAGCCCCAGCATTTT. Its protein is CACTEQGSQPQHF.

The V gene is TRBV11-2, the J gene TRBJ1-6, with D unresolved. The CDR3 is 15 amino acids. The germline gives CDR1 SGHAT, CDR2 FQNNGV. With 5 bases removed from V and 4 bases from J, the gap between germline ends came to 12 bases. CDR3 DNA sequence: TGTGCCAGCAGCCCCGGGAGCGGATATAATTCACCCCTCCACTTT. This sequence encodes CASSPGSGYNSPLHF. Full variable domain (remainder filled in from reference TRBV11-2 and TRBJ1-6): EAGVAQSPRYKIIEKRQSVAFWCNPISGHATLYWYQQILGQGPKLLIQFQNNGVVDDSQLPKDRFSAERLKGVDSTLKIQPAKLEDSAVYLCASSPGSGYNSPLHFGNGTRLTVT.

This chain connects TRBV6-1 to TRBJ2-7; 9 bases map to TRBD1. Germline assignment: CDR1 MNHNS and CDR2 SASEGT. V gave up 0 bases and J gave up 6 bases; unmatched junction bases: 6. The CDR3 spans 15 residues. Here the CDR3 DNA reads TGTGCCAGCAGTGAAGCAACCGGGACAGGGCGCGAGCAGTACGTC. Protein product: CASSEATGTGREQYV.

This chain uses TRBV12-3 or TRBV12-4 with TRBJ2-1; no clear D. The V end lost 1 base, the J end lost 3 bases, and 4 bases lay between the germline ends. CDR3 length: 13 residues. The CDR3: CASSLGSYNEQFF. The CDR3 nucleotides read TGTGCCAGCAGTTTAGGCAGCTACAATGAGCAGTTCTTC.